The source of this T cell receptor (beta chain) is a study of Ad26.COV2.S vaccination and SARS-CoV-2 variants. Study information: Donor was in the COV1001 Ad26.COV2.S trial arm. Recipients of Ad26.COV2.S got it intramuscularly, once or twice 56 days apart.

As regards this clone: What it binds is unknown.

Documented treatment: 15 to 20 received Ad26.COV2.S at low or high dose, single or two shots; roughly five received placebo; per-sample allocation not given. Sampling was performed 63 days after the first vaccine or placebo injection. Donation came from an adult in Boston who was aged 18-55 years. Method: immunoSEQ multiplex PCR; TCRdb's copy keeps in-frame clones and lacks some. The table has 200,000 to 300,000 clones, 88% seen once. V was pared by 4 bases and J by 5 bases, with 8 bases of the junction left unmatched. This CDR3 is built from 16 residues. CDR1 is SGHRS, CDR2 YFSETQ, per germline. Study observations and caveats: Total T cell responses were possibly underestimated by TCR breadth and depth analyses.

The sequences come from peripheral blood, collected in a trial of Ad26.COV2.S vaccine versus placebo. This sequence originates from a person aged 18-65 years who received the Ad26.COV2.S COVID-19 vaccine or a placebo. V is TRBV5-1 and J is TRBJ2-3, with 12 bases aligning to TRBD2. Written as DNA, the CDR3 is TGCGCCAGCAGCCAATCTAGCGGGGGGGCCGGAGATACGCAGTATTTT. Protein sequence: CASSQSSGGAGDTQYF. The entire variable domain, with the rest obtained from reference TRBV5-1 and TRBJ2-3, is as follows: KAGVTQTPRYLIKTRGQQVTLSCSPISGHRSVSWYQQTPGQGLQFLFEYFSETQRNKGNFPGRFSGRQFSNSRSEMNVSTLELGDSALYLCASSQSSGGAGDTQYFGPGTRLTVL.